This T cell receptor (beta chain) was found in a study of OX40 agonist ivuxolimab in advanced cancers. Study-wide context: Patients were dosed with the agonistic anti-OX40 (CD134) antibody ivuxolimab.

Overall study results and limits: CD4+ and CD8+ blood T cells expanded clonally by week 6 at 0.1 to 3.0 mg/kg. CD8+ T cells showed, on average, more clonal expansion than CD4+ cells.

Details on this clone: What it binds is not known.

Only in-frame clones appear in the TCRdb table, and some are missing; sequencing was by immunoSEQ multiplex PCR. The sample carries approximately 91,000 clones, roughly 87% recorded once. Sequences were derived from CD4+ or CD8+ T cells sorted from blood, sampled in a trial of the OX40 agonist ivuxolimab. This TCR came from an adult with an advanced solid tumor such as melanoma, head and neck, liver or kidney cancer.

The CDR3 DNA reads TGTGCCAGTAGGGCGTTGGGGGTTACTAACTATGGCTACACCTTC. Protein: CASRALGVTNYGYTF. This sequence joins TRBV19 and TRBJ1-2, with D possibly TRBD1 on 5 matching bases. Germline V gives CDR1 LNHDA, CDR2 SQIVND (reference sequence). The CDR3 totals 15 residues. V lost 6 bases to trimming and J lost 0 bases, with 14 bases between them.